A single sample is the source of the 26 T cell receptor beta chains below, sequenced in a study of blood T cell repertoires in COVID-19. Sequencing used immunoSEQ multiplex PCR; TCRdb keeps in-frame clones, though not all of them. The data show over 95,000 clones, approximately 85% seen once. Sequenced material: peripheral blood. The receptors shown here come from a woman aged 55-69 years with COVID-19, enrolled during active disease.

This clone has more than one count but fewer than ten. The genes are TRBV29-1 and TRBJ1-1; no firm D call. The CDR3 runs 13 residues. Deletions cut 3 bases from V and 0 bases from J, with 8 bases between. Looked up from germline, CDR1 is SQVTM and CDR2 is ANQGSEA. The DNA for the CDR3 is TGCAGCGTTGACGTGGGCCTGAACACTGAAGCTTTCTTT. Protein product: CSVDVGLNTEAFF.

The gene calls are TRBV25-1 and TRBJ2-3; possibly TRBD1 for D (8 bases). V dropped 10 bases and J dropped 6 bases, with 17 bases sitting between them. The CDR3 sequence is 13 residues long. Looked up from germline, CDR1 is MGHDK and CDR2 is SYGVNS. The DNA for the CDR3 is TGTGCCACCAACAGGGGGGGGATGGATACGCAGTATTTT. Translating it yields CATNRGGMDTQYF.

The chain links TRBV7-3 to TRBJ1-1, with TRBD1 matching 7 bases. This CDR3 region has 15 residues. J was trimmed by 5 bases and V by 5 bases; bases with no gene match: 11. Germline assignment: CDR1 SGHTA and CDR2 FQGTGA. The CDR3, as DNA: TGTGCCAGCAGCACTCGACAGGGTGAAGAGACTGAAGCTTTCTTT. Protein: CASSTRQGEETEAFF.

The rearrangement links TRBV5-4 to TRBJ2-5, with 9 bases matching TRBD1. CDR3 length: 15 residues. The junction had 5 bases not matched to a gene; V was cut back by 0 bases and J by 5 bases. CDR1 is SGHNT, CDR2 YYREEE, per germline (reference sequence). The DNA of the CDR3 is TGTGCCAGCAGCTTGGTGGGACAGGGATGGGAGACCCAGTACTTC. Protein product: CASSLVGQGWETQYF.

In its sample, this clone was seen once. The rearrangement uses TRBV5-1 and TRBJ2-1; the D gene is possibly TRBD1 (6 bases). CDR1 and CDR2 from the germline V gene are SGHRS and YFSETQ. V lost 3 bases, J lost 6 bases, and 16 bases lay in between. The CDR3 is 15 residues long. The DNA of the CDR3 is TGCGCCAGCAGCTACCCGGACAGAACCTCCAATGAGCAGTTCTTC. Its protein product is CASSYPDRTSNEQFF.

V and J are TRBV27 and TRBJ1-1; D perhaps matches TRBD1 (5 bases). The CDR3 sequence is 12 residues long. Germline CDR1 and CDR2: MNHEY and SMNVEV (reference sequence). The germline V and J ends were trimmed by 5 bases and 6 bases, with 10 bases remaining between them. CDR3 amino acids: CASSTQGAEAFF. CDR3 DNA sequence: TGTGCCAGCAGTACCCAGGGCGCTGAAGCTTTCTTT.

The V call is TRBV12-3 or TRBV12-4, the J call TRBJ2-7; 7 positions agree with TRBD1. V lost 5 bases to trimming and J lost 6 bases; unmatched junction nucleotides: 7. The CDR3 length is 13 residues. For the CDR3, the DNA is TGTGCCAGCAGTATGAGACAGGGCGGCGAGCAGTACTTC. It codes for CASSMRQGGEQYF.

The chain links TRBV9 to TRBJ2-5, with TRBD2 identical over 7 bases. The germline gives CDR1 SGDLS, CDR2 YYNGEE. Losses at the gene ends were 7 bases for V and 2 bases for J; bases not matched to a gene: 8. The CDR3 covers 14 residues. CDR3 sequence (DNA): TGTGCCAGCGGCCCGGGACTACAGCAAGAGACCCAGTACTTC. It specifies CASGPGLQQETQYF.

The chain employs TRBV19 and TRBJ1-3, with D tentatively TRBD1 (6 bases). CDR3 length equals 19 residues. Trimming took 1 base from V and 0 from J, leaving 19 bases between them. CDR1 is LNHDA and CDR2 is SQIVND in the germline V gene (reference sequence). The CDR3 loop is CASSIATGTPLPSGNTIYF. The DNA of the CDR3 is TGTGCCAGTAGTATAGCTACCGGGACACCTCTACCCTCTGGAAACACCATATATTTT.

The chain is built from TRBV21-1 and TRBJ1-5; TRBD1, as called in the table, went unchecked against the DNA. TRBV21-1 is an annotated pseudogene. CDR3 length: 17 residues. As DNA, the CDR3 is TGTGCCAGCAGCCCCCGGACACGAACGTATAGCAATCAGCCCCAGCATTTT. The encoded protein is CASSPRTRTYSNQPQHF.

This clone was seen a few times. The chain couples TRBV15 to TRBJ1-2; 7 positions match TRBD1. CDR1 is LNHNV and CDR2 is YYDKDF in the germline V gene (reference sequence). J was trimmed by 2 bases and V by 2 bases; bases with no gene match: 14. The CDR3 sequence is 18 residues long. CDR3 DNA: TGTGCCACCAGCAGATCCGACCAGTACTTGACAGGGAACTATGGCTACACCTTC. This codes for CATSRSDQYLTGNYGYTF. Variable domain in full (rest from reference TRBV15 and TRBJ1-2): DAMVIQNPRYQVTQFGKPVTLSCSQTLNHNVMYWYQQKSSQAPKLLFHYYDKDFNNEADTPDNFQSRRPNTSFCFLDIRSPGLGDTAMYLCATSRSDQYLTGNYGYTFGSGTRLTVV.

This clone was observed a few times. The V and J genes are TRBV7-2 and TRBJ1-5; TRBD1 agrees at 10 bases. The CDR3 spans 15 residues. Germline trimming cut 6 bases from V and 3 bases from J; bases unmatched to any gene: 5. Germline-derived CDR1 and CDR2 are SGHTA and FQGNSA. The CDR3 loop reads CASSWTGGVNQPQHF. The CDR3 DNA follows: TGTGCCAGCAGTTGGACAGGGGGTGTCAATCAGCCCCAGCATTTT. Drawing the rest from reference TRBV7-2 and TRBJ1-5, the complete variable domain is GAGVSQSPSNKVTEKGKDVELRCDPISGHTALYWYRQSLGQGLEFLIYFQGNSAPDKSGLPSDRFSAERTGGSVSTLTIQRTQQEDSAVYLCASSWTGGVNQPQHFGDGTRLSIL.

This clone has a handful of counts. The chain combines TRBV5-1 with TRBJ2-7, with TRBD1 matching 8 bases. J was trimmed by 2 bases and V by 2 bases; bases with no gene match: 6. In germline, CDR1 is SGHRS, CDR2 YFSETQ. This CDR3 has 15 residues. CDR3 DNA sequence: TGCGCCAGCAGCTTTGCGACAGGGGAGGCCTACGAGCAGTACTTC. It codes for CASSFATGEAYEQYF. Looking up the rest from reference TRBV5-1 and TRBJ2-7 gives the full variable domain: KAGVTQTPRYLIKTRGQQVTLSCSPISGHRSVSWYQQTPGQGLQFLFEYFSETQRNKGNFPGRFSGRQFSNSRSEMNVSTLELGDSALYLCASSFATGEAYEQYFGPGTRLTVT.

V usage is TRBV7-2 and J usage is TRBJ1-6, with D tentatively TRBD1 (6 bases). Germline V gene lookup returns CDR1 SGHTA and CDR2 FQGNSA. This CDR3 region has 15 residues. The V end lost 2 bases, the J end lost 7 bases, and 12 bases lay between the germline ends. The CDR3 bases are TGTGCCAGCAGCTTAAGCTCAGGGGACAATTCACCCCTCCACTTT. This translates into CASSLSSGDNSPLHF.

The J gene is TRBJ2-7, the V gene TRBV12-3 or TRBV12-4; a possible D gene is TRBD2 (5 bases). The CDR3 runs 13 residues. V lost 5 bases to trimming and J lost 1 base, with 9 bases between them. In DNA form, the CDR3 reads TGTGCCAGCAGTGATACTAGTTCCTACGAGCAGTACTTC. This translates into CASSDTSSYEQYF.

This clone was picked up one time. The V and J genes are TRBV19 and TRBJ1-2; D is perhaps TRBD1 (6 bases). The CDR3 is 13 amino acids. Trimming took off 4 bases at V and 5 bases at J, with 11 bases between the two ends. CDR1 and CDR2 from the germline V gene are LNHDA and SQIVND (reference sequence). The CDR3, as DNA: TGTGCCAGTAGTACCCGACAGGTTTATGGCTACACCTTC. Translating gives CASSTRQVYGYTF.

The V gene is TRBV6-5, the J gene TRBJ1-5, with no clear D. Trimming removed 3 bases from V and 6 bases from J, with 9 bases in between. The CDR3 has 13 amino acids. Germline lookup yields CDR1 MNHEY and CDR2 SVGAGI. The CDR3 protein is CASSYKESQPQHF. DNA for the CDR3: TGTGCCAGCAGTTATAAGGAGAGTCAGCCCCAGCATTTT.

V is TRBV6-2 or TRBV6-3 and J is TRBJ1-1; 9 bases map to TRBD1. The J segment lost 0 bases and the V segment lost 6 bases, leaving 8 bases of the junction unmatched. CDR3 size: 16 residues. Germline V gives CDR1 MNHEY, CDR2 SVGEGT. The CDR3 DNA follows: TGTGCCAGCAGCCCAAACAGGGGGCGTCTGAACACTGAAGCTTTCTTT. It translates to CASSPNRGRLNTEAFF.

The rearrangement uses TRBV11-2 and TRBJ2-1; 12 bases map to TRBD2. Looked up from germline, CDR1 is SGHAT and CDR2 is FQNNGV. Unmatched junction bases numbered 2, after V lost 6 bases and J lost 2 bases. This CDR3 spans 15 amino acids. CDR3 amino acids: CASSRLAGAYNEQFF. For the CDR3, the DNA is TGTGCCAGCAGTCGACTAGCGGGGGCCTACAATGAGCAGTTCTTC.

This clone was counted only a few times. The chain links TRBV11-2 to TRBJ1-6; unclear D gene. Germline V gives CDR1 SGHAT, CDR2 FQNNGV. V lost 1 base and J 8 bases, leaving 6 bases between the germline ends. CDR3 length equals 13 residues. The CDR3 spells CASSLVSDSPLHF. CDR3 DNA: TGTGCCAGCAGCTTAGTGAGCGATTCACCCCTCCACTTT.

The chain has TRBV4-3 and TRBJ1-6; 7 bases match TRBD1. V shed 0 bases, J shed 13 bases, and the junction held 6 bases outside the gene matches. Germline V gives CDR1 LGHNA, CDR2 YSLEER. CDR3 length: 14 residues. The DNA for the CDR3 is TGCGCCAGCAGCCAAGAAGGGGGCGGCCTGCCCCTCCACTTT. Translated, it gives CASSQEGGGLPLHF.

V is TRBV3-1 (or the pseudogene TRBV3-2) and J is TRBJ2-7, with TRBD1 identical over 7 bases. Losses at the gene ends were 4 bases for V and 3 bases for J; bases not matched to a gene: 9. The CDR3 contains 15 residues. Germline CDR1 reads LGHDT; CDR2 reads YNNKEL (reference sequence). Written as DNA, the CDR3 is TGTGCCAGCAGCCCTTACAGGGGACAATACTACGAGCAGTACTTC. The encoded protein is CASSPYRGQYYEQYF.

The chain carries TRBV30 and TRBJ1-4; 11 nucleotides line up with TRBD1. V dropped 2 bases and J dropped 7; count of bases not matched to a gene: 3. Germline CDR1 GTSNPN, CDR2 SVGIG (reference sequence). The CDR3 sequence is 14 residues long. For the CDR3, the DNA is TGTGCCTGGAGTTATGGGACAGGGGGTGAAAAACTGTTTTTT. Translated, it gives CAWSYGTGGEKLFF.

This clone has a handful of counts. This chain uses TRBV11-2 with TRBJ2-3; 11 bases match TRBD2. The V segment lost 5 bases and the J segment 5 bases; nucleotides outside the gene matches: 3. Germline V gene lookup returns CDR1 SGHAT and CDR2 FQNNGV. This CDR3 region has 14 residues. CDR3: CASSLAGGRDTQYF. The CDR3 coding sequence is TGTGCCAGCAGCCTAGCGGGGGGCAGAGATACGCAGTATTTT. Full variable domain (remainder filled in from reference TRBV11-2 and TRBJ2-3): EAGVAQSPRYKIIEKRQSVAFWCNPISGHATLYWYQQILGQGPKLLIQFQNNGVVDDSQLPKDRFSAERLKGVDSTLKIQPAKLEDSAVYLCASSLAGGRDTQYFGPGTRLTVL.

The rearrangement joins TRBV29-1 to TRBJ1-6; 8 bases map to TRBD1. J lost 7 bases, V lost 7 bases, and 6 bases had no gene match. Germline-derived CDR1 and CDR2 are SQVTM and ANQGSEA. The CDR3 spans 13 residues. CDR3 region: CSAWTGPNSPLHF. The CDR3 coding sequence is TGCAGCGCTTGGACAGGGCCAAATTCACCCCTCCACTTT.

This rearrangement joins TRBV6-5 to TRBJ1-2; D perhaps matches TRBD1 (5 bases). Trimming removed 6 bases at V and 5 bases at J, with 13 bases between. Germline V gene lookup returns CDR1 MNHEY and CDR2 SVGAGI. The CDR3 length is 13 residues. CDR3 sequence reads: CASSLDKKYGYTF. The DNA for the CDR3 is TGTGCCAGCAGCCTGGACAAAAAGTATGGCTACACCTTC.